This T cell receptor beta chain derives from a study of beta chain features in type 1 diabetes. The CDR3 loop spans 16 amino acids. V trimming: 3 bases; J trimming: 0 bases; junction bases outside the gene matches: 4. The germline gives CDR1 SGHTA, CDR2 FQGNSA. This clone was picked up a small number of times. The study reverse transcribed the entire isolated RNA, so it sequenced expressed TCRB transcripts. Sequencing used immunoSEQ multiplex PCR; TCRdb keeps in-frame clones, though not all of them. The data hold 130,000 to 150,000 clones, with 6.9% observed a single time. The rearrangement links TRBV7-2 to TRBJ2-1; 8 nucleotides match TRBD1. This TCR was sampled from a woman aged 25 to 39 in good health. Sequencing used central memory CD4+ T cells from blood. Written as DNA, the CDR3 is TGTGCCAGCAGCTTCGCCACAGGGGGCTCCTACAATGAGCAGTTCTTC. It yields the protein CASSFATGGSYNEQFF.